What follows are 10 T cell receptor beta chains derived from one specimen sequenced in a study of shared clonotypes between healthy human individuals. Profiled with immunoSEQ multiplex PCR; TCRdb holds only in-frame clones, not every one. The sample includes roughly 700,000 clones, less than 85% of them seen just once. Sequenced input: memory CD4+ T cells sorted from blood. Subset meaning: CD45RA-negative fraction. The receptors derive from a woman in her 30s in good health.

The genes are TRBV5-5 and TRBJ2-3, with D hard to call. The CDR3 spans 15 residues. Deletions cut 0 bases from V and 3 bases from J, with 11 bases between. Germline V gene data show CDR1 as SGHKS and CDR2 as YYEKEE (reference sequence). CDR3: CASSLESYWTDTQYF. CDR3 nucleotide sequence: TGTGCCAGCAGCTTGGAGTCCTATTGGACAGATACGCAGTATTTT.

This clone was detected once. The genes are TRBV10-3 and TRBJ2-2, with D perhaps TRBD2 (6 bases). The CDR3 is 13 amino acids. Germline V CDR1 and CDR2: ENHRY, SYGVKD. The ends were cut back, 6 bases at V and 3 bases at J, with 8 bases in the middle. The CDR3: CAIRPGDTGELFF. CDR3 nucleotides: TGTGCCATCAGGCCGGGGGACACCGGGGAGCTGTTTTTT.

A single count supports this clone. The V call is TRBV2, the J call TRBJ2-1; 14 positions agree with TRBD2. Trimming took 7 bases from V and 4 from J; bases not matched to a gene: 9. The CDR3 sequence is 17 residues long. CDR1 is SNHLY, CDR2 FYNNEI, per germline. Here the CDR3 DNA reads TGTGCCAGCACCGACCGGACTAGCGGGAGGTATTACAATGAGCAGTTCTTC. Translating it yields CASTDRTSGRYYNEQFF. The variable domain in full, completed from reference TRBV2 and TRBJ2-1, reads EPEVTQTPSHQVTQMGQEVILRCVPISNHLYFYWYRQILGQKVEFLVSFYNNEISEKSEIFDDQFSVERPDGSNFTLKIRSTKLEDSAMYFCASTDRTSGRYYNEQFFGPGTRLTVL.

CDR3 nucleotide sequence: TGTGCCAACGGACTCGGCGGCCAGTACAATGAGCAGTTCTTC. Its translation: CANGLGGQYNEQFF. This sequence joins TRBV9 and TRBJ2-1; maybe TRBD2 (5 bases). In germline, CDR1 is SGDLS, CDR2 YYNGEE. This CDR3 is built from 14 residues. Trimming removed 9 bases at V and 4 bases at J, with 17 bases between.

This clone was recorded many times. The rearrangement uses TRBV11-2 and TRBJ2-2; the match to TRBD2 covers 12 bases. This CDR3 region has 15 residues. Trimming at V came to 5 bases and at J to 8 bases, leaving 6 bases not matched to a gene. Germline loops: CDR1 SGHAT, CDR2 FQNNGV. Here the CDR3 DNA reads TGTGCCAGCAGCCTAGCGGGAGGGATTAGGGGGGAGCTGTTTTTT. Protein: CASSLAGGIRGELFF.

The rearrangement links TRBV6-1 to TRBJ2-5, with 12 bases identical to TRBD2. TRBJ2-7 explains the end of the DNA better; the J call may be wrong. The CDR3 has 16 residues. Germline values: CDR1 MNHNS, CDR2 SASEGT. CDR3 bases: TGTGCCAGCAGTGCACTAGCGGGAGGCTGGATTTACGAGCAGTACTTC. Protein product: CASSALAGGWIYEQYF.

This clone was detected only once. The CDR3 bases are TGTGCCAGCAGTGTCACAGGGGTGAGGGCCAATGAGCAGTTCTTC. Protein sequence: CASSVTGVRANEQFF. V is TRBV25-1 and J is TRBJ2-1; TRBD1 matches at 7 bases. Germline CDR1 and CDR2: MGHDK and SYGVNS. The CDR3 length is 15 residues. Germline trimming cut 4 bases from V and 6 bases from J; bases unmatched to any gene: 9.

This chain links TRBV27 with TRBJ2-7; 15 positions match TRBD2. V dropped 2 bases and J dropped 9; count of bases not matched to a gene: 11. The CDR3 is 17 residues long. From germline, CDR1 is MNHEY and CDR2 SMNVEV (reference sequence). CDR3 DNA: TGTGCCAGCAGTTTACTGCCGCGGACTAGCGGGAGGGCCGCGCAGTACTTC. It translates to CASSLLPRTSGRAAQYF.

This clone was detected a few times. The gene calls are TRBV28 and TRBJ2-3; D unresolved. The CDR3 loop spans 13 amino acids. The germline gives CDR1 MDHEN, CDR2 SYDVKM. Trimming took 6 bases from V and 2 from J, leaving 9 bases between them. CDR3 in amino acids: CASSPGNTDTQYF. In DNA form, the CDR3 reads TGTGCCAGCAGCCCCGGCAACACAGATACGCAGTATTTT.

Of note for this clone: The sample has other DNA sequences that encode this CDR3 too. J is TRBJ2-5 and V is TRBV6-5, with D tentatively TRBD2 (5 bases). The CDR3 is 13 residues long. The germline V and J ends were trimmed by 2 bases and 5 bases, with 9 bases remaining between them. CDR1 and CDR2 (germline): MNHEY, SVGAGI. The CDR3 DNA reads TGTGCCAGCAGTTACCTATCGGGGGAGACCCAGTACTTC. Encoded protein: CASSYLSGETQYF.